This T cell receptor beta chain emerged from a study of lymphopenia after photon versus proton radiotherapy. The V gene's germline CDR1 is MGHRA and CDR2 YSYEKL. This CDR3 contains 16 residues. Unmatched junction bases numbered 1, after V lost 3 bases and J lost 2 bases. Clones were sequenced by immunoSEQ multiplex PCR, and TCRdb holds only the in-frame ones, with some missing. The sample has roughly 41,000 clones; about 84% are singletons. Sample: peripheral blood, taken from a patient treated with photon-based radiotherapy. The receptor's source is a man aged 50-59 years with gastric cancer. The chain recombines TRBV4-1 with TRBJ2-5; 15 bases line up with TRBD2. The CDR3 DNA is TGCGCCAGCAGCCAGGGACTAGCGGGAGGACAAGAGACCCAGTACTTC. Amino acid sequence: CASSQGLAGGQETQYF.